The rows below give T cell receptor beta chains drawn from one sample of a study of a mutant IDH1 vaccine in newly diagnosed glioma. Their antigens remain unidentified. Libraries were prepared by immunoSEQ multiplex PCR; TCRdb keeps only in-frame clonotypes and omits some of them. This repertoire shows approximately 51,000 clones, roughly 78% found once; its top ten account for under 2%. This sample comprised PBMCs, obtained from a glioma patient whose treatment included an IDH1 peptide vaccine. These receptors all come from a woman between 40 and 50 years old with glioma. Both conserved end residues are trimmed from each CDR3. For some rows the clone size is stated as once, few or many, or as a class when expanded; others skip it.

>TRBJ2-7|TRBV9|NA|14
ASSVDRGGAPYEQY
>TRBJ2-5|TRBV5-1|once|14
ASSPGLAGERETQY
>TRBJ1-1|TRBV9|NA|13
ASAPGGPMNTEAF
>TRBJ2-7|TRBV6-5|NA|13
ASSDHGQGQYEQY
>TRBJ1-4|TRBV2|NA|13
ASSGGTATNEKLF
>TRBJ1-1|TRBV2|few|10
ASNPAKAEAF
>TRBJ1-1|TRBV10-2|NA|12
ASSEGGRNTEAF
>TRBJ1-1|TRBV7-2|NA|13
ASSRDTRGRAEAF
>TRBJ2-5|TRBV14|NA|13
ASSQDSRGKETQY
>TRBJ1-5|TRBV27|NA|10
ASSLGGQPQH
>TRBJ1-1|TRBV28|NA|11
ASNPRPNTEAF
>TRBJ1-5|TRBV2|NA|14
ASSDGTEISNQPQH
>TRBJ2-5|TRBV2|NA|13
ASRRALRGQETQY
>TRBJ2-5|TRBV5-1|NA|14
ASSLGQAAYQETQY
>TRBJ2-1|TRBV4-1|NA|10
ASSPWSNEQF
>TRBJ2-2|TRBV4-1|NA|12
ASSQEVYIGELF
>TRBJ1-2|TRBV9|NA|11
ASSVGQAYGYT
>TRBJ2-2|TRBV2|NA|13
ATYPTSEDTGELF
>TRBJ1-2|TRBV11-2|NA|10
ASSLAGGGYT
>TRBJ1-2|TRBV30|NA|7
ACSYGYT
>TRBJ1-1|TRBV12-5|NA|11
ASGLFQGTEAF
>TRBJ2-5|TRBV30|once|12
AWSVGGGGETQY
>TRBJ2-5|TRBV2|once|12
ASSERSIGETQY
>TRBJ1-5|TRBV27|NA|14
ASSRRDRGPNQPQH
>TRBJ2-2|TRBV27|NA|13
ASSLGTGSTGELF
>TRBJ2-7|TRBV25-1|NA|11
ASSSQGTYEQY
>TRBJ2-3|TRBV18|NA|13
ASSPGTGYTDTQY
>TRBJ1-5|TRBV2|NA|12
ASSEEDSFQPQH
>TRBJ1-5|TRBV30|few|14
AWSTGGKGSNQPQH